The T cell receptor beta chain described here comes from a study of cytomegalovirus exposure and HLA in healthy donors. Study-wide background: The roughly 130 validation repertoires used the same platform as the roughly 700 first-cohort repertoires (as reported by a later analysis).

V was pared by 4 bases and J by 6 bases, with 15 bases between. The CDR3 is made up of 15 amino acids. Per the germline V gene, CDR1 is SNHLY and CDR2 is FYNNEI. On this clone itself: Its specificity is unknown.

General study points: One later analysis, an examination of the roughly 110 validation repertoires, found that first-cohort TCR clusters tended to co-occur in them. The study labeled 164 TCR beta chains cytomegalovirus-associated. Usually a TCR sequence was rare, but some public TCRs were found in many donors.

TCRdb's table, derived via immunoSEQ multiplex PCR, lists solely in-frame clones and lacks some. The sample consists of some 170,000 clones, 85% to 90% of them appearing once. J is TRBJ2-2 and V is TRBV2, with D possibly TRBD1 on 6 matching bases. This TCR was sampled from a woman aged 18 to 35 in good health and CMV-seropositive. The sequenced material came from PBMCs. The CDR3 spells CASSVTGLPAGELFF. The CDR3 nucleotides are TGTGCCAGCAGTGTGACAGGCCTCCCTGCCGGGGAGCTGTTTTTT.